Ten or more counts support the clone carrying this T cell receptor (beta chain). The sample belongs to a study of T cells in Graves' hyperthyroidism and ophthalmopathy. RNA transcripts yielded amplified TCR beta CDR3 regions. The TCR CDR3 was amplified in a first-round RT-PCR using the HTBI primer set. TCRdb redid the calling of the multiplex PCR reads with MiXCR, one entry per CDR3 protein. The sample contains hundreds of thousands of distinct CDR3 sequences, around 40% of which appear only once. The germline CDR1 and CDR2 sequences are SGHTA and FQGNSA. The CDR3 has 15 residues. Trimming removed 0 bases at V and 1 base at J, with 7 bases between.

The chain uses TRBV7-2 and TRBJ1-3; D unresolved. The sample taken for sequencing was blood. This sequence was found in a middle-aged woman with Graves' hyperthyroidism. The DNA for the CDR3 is TGTGCCAGCAGCTTAGCTTATGGATCTGGAAACACCATATATTTT. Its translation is CASSLAYGSGNTIYF.